The rows below give T cell receptor beta chains drawn from one sample of a study of blood T cell repertoires in COVID-19. Some clones are missing from TCRdb's copy, which holds only in-frame ones; the method was immunoSEQ multiplex PCR. The table shows around 140,000 clones, with around 86% occurring only once. The specimen was peripheral blood. The origin of the receptors is a man aged 50-59 years with active COVID-19. Both conserved end residues are part of each CDR3. The D gene is left open where the match is weak.

.	14	TRBJ1-1	TRBV5-1	CASSWGRENTEAFF
.	16	TRBJ2-5	TRBV5-1	CASSLASSGVQETQYF
TRBD1	13	TRBJ2-3	TRBV30	CAYGKGAQDTQYF
.	12	TRBJ1-2	TRBV25-1	CASSAGLTGYTF
.	14	TRBJ1-6	TRBV6-5	CASSSGGGYSPLHF
.	15	TRBJ2-1	TRBV5-4	CASSLGGPSYNEQFF
.	13	TRBJ2-2	TRBV7-7	CASSFLSTGELFF
TRBD2	13	TRBJ2-5	TRBV12-3/TRBV12-4	CASMRGMKETQYF
.	15	TRBJ1-4	TRBV3-1/TRBV3-2	CASSQGGPINEKLFF
TRBD1	15	TRBJ2-2	TRBV5-1	CASKAAGTGAGELFF
.	13	TRBJ1-1	TRBV4-2	CASSQVEVPEAFF
TRBD1	15	TRBJ1-2	TRBV7-9	CASSFPGTGSYGYTF
.	14	TRBJ1-1	TRBV15	CATSTRGAPTEAFF
.	14	TRBJ1-6	TRBV10-3	CAISESTGVSPLHF
TRBD1	18	TRBJ1-4	TRBV19	CASSGDRGRGLTNEKLFF
TRBD2	16	TRBJ2-5	TRBV18	CASSPPGLAGGETQYF
.	14	TRBJ1-1	TRBV6-5	CASTLTRLGTEAFF
.	11	TRBJ2-3	TRBV20-1	CSARVADTQYF
.	13	TRBJ1-1	TRBV4-1	CASSQAGITEAFF
TRBD2	15	TRBJ2-2	TRBV5-1	CASGKADRGDGELFF
TRBD1	17	TRBJ1-6	TRBV7-2	CASSLRGTGLGNSPLHF
TRBD1	15	TRBJ1-2	TRBV7-9	CASSLGTGINYGYTF